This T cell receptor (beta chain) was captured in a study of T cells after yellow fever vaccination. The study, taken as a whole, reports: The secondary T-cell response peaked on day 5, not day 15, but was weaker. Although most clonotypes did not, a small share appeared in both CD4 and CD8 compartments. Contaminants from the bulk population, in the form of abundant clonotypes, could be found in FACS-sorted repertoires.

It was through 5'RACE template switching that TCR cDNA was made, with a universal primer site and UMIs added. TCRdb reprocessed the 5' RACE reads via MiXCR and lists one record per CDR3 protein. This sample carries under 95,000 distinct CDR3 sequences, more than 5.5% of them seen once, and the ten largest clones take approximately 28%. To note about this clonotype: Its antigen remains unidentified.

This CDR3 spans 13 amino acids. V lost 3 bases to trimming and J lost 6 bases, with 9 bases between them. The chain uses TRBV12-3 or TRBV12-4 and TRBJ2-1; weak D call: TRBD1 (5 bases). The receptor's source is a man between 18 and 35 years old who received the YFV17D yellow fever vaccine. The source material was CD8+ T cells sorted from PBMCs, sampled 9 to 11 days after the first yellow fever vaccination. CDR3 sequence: CASSFRDPNEQFF. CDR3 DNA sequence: TGTGCCAGCAGTTTCAGGGATCCCAATGAGCAGTTCTTC.